This record looks at one T cell receptor (beta chain) sequence and its context. This clonotype showed up many times. Which antigen it targets is not known. Base quality data are lacking; no much larger clone is found one base away. This sample was taken from a study of neurological immune-mediated disorders (dated 2019 in TCRdb). Regarding the complete study: Among the 35 or so multiple sclerosis patients, relapsing-remitting MS was present in 31 and secondary progressive MS was present in 3. Alongside PBMC samples, the set of some 97 TCR-beta libraries contained longitudinal samples, technical triplicates, and paired CD4+ and CD8+ T-cell subsets that had been sorted. Peripheral blood TCR-beta repertoires from HTLV-I-associated myelopathy (HAM/TSP) patients, multiple sclerosis patients and healthy controls were compared by UMI-based sequencing. The cohort included some 68 subjects: approximately 15 with HAM/TSP, around 34 with multiple sclerosis, and around 20 healthy controls. Study-wide conclusions, independent of this receptor: In phylogenetic analysis, the repertoires of 18 of 34 MS patients grouped into a cluster of related CDR3 sequences, which suggests a possible signature at the repertoire level. No identical CDR3 amino acid sequences were found to be shared among expanded clones across subjects, suggesting that TCR-beta repertoires were private in all groups. No clinical or MRI features were associated with the MS cluster, and the authors said that larger cohorts are needed. TCR clonal expansion was highest in HAM/TSP patients and lowest in MS patients, with MS patients falling below even healthy controls.

cDNA was synthesized by template-switch 5'RACE using a primer carrying a 10-nucleotide random unique molecular identifier by which each TCR transcript was tagged. Every sequencing run yielded over 180 million TCR-beta sequences covering 15-18 subjects. Total RNA was extracted with the RNeasy kit. TCR-beta VDJ regions were amplified with primers for the TCR constant region and the 5'RACE anchor, using the KAPA Real-time Library Amplification kit. A first PCR added sample indexes and Illumina adaptors, after which a second PCR increased the library yield. After Ampure bead purification, the roughly 650 bp TCR product was size-selected on a 2% E-gel SizeSelection system. Before pooling, library quality was assessed on a Bioanalyzer, concentration was determined with Qubit, and library quantification was performed with the Kapa Library Quantification kit. An Illumina HiSeq 2500 was used to sequence the libraries paired-end at 2 x 150 bp. To increase sequence diversity, about 25-31% phiX was spiked into each library pool. From the authors' description of their analysis: The quality-filtered reads were processed with the UMI-based MiGEC pipeline, whose error correction step removed more than 90% of the raw TCR sequences. IMGT germline references were used for aligning VDJ genes, and each clonotype was defined as a unique CDR3 amino acid sequence together with its V-J genes. Clonal expansion, Shannon diversity and CDR3 relatedness (CalcPairwiseDistances, ClusterSamples) were evaluated with VDJtools, and phylogenetic trees were built with CLCbio workbench. A clone was classed as expanded if it had 8 or more unique UMIs, a cutoff based on coefficient-of-variation modelling across technical triplicates. Using fastp trimming at Q25 and MiXCR clonotype assembly, TCRdb reanalyzed the public sequencing data and kept in-frame beta chains. Entries that share a CDR3 protein sequence are merged under the most common genes and DNA. For this entry, the V and J calls and clone size follow TCRdb and not the study's own pipeline. The sample profile shows tens of thousands of distinct CDR3 sequences; 2.6% of them were found once. The top ten hold 0.9% to 1.4% of the sample.

The CDR3 starts with the cysteine, ends with the phenylalanine, and has 14 residues. The DNA shown is the 42-base CDR3, in frame from base 1. For CDR1 and CDR2, the germline V gene lists SGHDT and YYEEEE. Clipping removes 2 bases from V and 4 bases from J, with 2 as the unmatched junction base count. For unsorted PBMC libraries, 2 million PBMCs were used after storage in RNAlater at -80 degrees C until RNA extraction. The multiple sclerosis patients were enrolled in a US clinical protocol that used magnetic resonance imaging to evaluate disease progression. Peripheral blood was subjected to Ficoll-Hypaque density gradient centrifugation to isolate PBMCs, which were then cryopreserved in liquid nitrogen.

This TCR derives from a woman in her thirties with multiple sclerosis. The sequencing sample was made of PBMCs. The rearranged segments are TRBV5-6 and TRBJ2-1, with TRBD1 identical over 8 junction bases. The CDR3: CASSLGQGYNEQFF. DNA sequence: TGTGCCAGCAGCTTAGGACAGGGATACAATGAGCAGTTCTTC.